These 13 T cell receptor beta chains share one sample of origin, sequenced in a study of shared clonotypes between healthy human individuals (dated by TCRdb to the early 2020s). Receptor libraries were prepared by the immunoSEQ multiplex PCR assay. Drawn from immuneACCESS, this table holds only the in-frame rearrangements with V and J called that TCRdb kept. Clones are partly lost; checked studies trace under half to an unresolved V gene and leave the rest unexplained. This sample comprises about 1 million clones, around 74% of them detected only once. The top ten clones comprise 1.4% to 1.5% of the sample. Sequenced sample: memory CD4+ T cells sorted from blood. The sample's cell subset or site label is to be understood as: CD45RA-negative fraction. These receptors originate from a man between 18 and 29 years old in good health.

CDR3 in amino acids: CASSQEIAGGGSEQFF. Here the CDR3 DNA reads TGCGCCAGCAGCCAAGAAATAGCGGGAGGGGGGAGTGAGCAGTTCTTC. This chain joins TRBV10-1 and TRBJ2-1; 11 bases agree with TRBD2. The ends lost 6 bases at V and 9 bases at J; junction bases unmatched: 13. The germline gives CDR1 WNHNN, CDR2 SYGVQD (reference sequence). The CDR3 runs to 16 residues.

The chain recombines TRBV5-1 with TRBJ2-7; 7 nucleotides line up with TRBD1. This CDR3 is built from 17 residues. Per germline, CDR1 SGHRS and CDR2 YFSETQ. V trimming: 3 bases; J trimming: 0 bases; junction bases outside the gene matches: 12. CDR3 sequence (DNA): TGCGCCAGCAGCTCAAGTACCGGGACAGCCGGCTCCTACGAGCAGTACTTC. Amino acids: CASSSSTGTAGSYEQYF.

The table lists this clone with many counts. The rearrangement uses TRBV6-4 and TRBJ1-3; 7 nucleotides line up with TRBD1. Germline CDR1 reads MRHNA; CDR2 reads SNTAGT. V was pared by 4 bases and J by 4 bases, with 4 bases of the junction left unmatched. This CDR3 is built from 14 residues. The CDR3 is CASSAQGFGNTIYF. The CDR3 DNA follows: TGTGCCAGCAGTGCACAGGGGTTCGGAAACACCATATATTTT.

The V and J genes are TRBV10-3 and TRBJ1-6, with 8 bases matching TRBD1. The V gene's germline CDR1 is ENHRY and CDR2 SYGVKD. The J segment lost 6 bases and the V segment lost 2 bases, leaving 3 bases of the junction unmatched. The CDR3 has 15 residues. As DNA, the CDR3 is TGTGCCATCAGTGAGGGACAGGGCCTTAATTCACCCCTCCACTTT. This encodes CAISEGQGLNSPLHF.

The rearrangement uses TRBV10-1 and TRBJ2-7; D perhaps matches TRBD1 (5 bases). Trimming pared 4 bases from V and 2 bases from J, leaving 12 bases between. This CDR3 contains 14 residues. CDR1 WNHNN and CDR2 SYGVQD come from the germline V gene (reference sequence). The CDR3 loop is CASSGGHKPYEQYF. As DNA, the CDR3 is TGCGCCAGCAGTGGCGGACATAAGCCCTACGAGCAGTACTTC.

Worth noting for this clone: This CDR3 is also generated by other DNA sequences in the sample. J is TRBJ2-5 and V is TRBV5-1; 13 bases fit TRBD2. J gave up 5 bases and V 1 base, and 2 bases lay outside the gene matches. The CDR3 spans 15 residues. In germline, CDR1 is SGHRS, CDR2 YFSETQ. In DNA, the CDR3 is TGCGCCAGCAGCTTGACTAGCGGGGGGGCCGAGACCCAGTACTTC. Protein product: CASSLTSGGAETQYF.

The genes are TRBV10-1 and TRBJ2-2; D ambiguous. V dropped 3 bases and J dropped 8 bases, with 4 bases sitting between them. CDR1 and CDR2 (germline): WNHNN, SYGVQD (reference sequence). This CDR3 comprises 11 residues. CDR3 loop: CASSEGGELFF. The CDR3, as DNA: TGCGCCAGCAGTGAAGGAGGGGAGCTGTTTTTT.

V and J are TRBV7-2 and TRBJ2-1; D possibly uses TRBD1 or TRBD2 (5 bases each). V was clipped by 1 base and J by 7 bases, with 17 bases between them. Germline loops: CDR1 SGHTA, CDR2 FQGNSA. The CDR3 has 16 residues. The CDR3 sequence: CASSLGVGERRNEQFF. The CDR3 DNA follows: TGTGCCAGCAGCTTAGGGGTGGGGGAACGGAGAAATGAGCAGTTCTTC.

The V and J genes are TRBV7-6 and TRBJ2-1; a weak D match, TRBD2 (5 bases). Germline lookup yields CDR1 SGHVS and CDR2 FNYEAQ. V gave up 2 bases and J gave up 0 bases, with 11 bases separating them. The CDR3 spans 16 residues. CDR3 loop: CASSLISGSSYNEQFF. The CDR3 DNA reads TGTGCCAGCAGCTTAATTTCTGGGAGCTCCTACAATGAGCAGTTCTTC.

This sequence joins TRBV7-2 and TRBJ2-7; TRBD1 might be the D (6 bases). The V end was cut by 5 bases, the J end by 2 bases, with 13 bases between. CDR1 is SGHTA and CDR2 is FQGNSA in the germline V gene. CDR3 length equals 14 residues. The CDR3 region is CASSQGPGPYEQYF. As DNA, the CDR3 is TGTGCCAGCAGCCAGGGGCCTGGCCCCTACGAGCAGTACTTC.

CDR3 sequence reads: CAISGTSGQEQFF. CDR3 sequence (DNA): TGTGCCATCAGTGGGACTAGCGGACAGGAGCAGTTCTTC. The rearrangement joins TRBV10-3 to TRBJ2-1; 10 bases match TRBD2. J was trimmed by 10 bases and V by 4 bases; bases with no gene match: 4. This CDR3 has 13 residues. Looked up from germline, CDR1 is ENHRY and CDR2 is SYGVKD.

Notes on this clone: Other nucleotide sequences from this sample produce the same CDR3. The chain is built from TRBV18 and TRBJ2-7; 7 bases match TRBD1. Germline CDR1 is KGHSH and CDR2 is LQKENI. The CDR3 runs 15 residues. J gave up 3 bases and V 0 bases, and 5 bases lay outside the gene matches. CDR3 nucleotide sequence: TGTGCCAGCTCACCACCGTCTCCAGGGGGCTACGAGCAGTACTTC. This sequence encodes CASSPPSPGGYEQYF.

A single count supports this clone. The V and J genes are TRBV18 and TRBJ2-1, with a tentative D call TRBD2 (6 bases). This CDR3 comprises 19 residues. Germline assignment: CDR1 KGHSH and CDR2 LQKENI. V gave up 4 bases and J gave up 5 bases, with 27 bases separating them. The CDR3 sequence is CASSRNWGRQRSGDNEQFF. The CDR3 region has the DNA TGTGCCAGCTCACGGAACTGGGGGAGGCAGAGGTCCGGGGACAATGAGCAGTTCTTC.